The 13 T cell receptor beta chains below come from one sample, sequenced in a study of identical twins. Each CDR3 protein is one row after TCRdb ran MiXCR on the 5' RACE reads. The table lists about 520,000 distinct CDR3 sequences, about 20% of them singletons. The same data also went into a second study, on T cells expressing NK-cell markers.

The specimen sequenced was CD4+ T cells sorted from blood. Receptor source: a woman aged 18-29 years in good health.

The gene calls are TRBV7-2 and TRBJ2-7; 7 bases agree with TRBD2. The V gene end was trimmed by 4 bases and the J gene end by 2 bases; junction bases not matched to a gene: 8. Looked up from germline, CDR1 is SGHTA and CDR2 is FQGNSA. The CDR3 has 15 residues. For the CDR3, the DNA is TGTGCCAGCAGCTCTCTAGCGGCAGGCCCCTACGAGCAGTACTTC. As protein: CASSSLAAGPYEQYF.

This clonotype was observed a few times. The chain carries TRBV20-1 and TRBJ1-1; D unclear. CDR1 DFQATT and CDR2 SNEGSKA come from the germline V gene (reference sequence). This CDR3 comprises 14 residues. V was pared by 0 bases and J by 5 bases, with 13 bases between. CDR3 nucleotides: TGCAGTGCTAGAGATCGGAGGGCCCAGACTGAAGCTTTCTTT. Protein product: CSARDRRAQTEAFF.

V gene TRBV20-1 combines with J gene TRBJ1-1; 8 bases agree with TRBD1. From germline, CDR1 is DFQATT and CDR2 SNEGSKA (reference sequence). The ends lost 5 bases at V and 3 bases at J; junction bases unmatched: 8. CDR3 length: 14 residues. The CDR3 nucleotides are TGCAGTGCTCGCACGGACAGGGTTGACACTGAAGCTTTCTTT. It codes for CSARTDRVDTEAFF.

The V call is TRBV12-3 or TRBV12-4, the J call TRBJ2-1, with 7 bases matching TRBD2. V was pared by 6 bases and J by 4 bases, with 9 bases of the junction left unmatched. This CDR3 has 15 amino acids. In DNA form, the CDR3 reads TGTGCCAGCAGGGGAATAGCGGGCCTTTACAATGAGCAGTTCTTC. As protein: CASRGIAGLYNEQFF.

The chain is built from TRBV3-1 and TRBJ1-2; 7 bases are a match to TRBD1. CDR1 and CDR2 from the germline V gene are LGHDT and YNNKEL (reference sequence). V was pared by 0 bases and J by 5 bases, with 15 bases of the junction left unmatched. CDR3 length equals 18 residues. In DNA, the CDR3 is TGTGCCAGCAGCCAAGAGTCAGGGAGGAGGGGGCGTCGGTATGGCTACACCTTC. This translates into CASSQESGRRGRRYGYTF.

This clonotype was observed a handful of times. The chain has TRBV11-2 and TRBJ1-1; perhaps TRBD1 as D (5 bases). Per the germline V gene, CDR1 is SGHAT and CDR2 is FQNNGV. The CDR3 is 15 residues long. The germline V and J ends were trimmed by 5 bases and 0 bases, with 13 bases remaining between them. CDR3 protein: CASSRNRRLNTEAFF. The CDR3, as DNA: TGTGCCAGCAGCCGTAACAGGCGCCTGAACACTGAAGCTTTCTTT.

This clonotype was detected only a few times. The chain carries TRBV19 and TRBJ1-5; TRBD1 aligns across 7 bases. J lost 2 bases, V lost 8 bases, and 3 bases had no gene match. From germline, CDR1 is LNHDA and CDR2 SQIVND (reference sequence). The CDR3 covers 13 residues. CDR3 amino acids: CASAQGRNQPQHF. The CDR3 bases are TGTGCCAGTGCACAGGGGCGCAATCAGCCCCAGCATTTT.

This clonotype was seen more than once but under ten times. The chain links TRBV6-2 or TRBV6-3 to TRBJ2-2, with D uncertain. Trimming shortened V by 5 bases and J by 5 bases, and 18 bases separated the two germline ends. The CDR3 is 16 residues long. Germline CDR1 is MNHEY and CDR2 is SVGEGT. The CDR3 protein is CASSHLGPRNTGELFF. The CDR3 coding sequence is TGTGCCAGCAGTCACCTCGGGCCCCGTAATACCGGGGAGCTGTTTTTT.

The chain joins TRBV7-9 to TRBJ2-7, with 7 nucleotides matching TRBD2. The CDR3 covers 16 residues. Trimming removed 5 bases from V and 5 bases from J; junction bases left unmatched: 15. Germline lookup yields CDR1 SEHNR and CDR2 FQNEAQ (reference sequence). CDR3 sequence reads: CASSRAGFSGAHEQYF. CDR3 sequence (DNA): TGTGCCAGCAGCCGAGCGGGTTTCAGCGGGGCTCACGAGCAGTACTTC. Variable domain in full (rest from reference TRBV7-9 and TRBJ2-7): DTGVSQNPRHKITKRGQNVTFRCDPISEHNRLYWYRQTLGQGPEFLTYFQNEAQLEKSRLLSDRFSAERPKGSFSTLEIQRTEQGDSAMYLCASSRAGFSGAHEQYFGPGTRLTVT.

A few counts support this clonotype. The chain employs TRBV6-2 or TRBV6-3 and TRBJ2-7; D unresolved. Germline values: CDR1 MNHEY, CDR2 SVGEGT. The CDR3 runs 13 residues. Trimming pared 8 bases from V and 9 bases from J, leaving 20 bases between. Here the CDR3 DNA reads TGTGCCAGCGCGAACCATCGAGCAGCCGGGCAGTACTTC. This sequence encodes CASANHRAAGQYF.

This clonotype was recorded many times. The rearrangement uses TRBV12-3 or TRBV12-4 and TRBJ2-6, with D hard to call. Trimming removed 1 base from V and 6 bases from J, with 7 bases in between. CDR3 size: 14 residues. The chain's CDR3 is CASSLVQPANVLTF. In DNA form, the CDR3 reads TGTGCCAGCAGTTTAGTCCAGCCGGCCAACGTCCTGACTTTC.

The CDR3, as DNA: TGCGCCAGCAGCCAAGAACCACCAGGACGGGCGGGAGGGATGAATGAGCAGTTCTTC. Encoded protein: CASSQEPPGRAGGMNEQFF. This chain joins TRBV4-3 and TRBJ2-1, with 9 bases fitting TRBD2. Germline V CDR1 and CDR2: LGHNA, YSLEER. Trimming took 0 bases from V and 7 from J; bases not matched to a gene: 16. The CDR3 covers 19 residues.

The rearrangement uses TRBV5-1 and TRBJ2-6, with TRBD1 matching 8 bases. There are 17 residues in the CDR3. CDR1 is SGHRS and CDR2 is YFSETQ in the germline V gene. The V and J ends lost 3 bases and 2 bases, in that order; junction bases with no gene match: 7. DNA of the CDR3: TGCGCCAGCAGCTCACCCGGGACAGGAACTGGGGCCAACGTCCTGACTTTC. Translating it yields CASSSPGTGTGANVLTF.